One and the same sample provided the 29 T cell receptor beta chains below, sequenced in a study of PD-1 blockade in classical Hodgkin lymphoma (TCRdb year 2020). Receptor amplification or capture employed the immunoSEQ multiplex PCR assay. TCRdb holds this immuneACCESS table with in-frame rearrangements only. Some clones are missing; in checked studies, unresolved V genes explain under half, and the rest has no known cause. The sample table shows some 34,000 clones, and approximately 90% are seen once. Together, the top ten hold 0.22% of the sample. The sample's time point, from its label and the paper: newly diagnosed, previously untreated cHL patient sample. Using a Miltenyi CD4+ T cell isolation kit, CD4+ T cells were purified from thawed PBMCs through magnetic negative selection. The sequenced sample consisted of CD4+ T cells from blood. The receptors stem from a human donor with classical Hodgkin lymphoma.

DNA of the CDR3: TGTGCCAGCTCACCTCTTTCTGCCCCCGGCACCCGTGGTGGGGACTATGGCTACACCTTC. Translating gives CASSPLSAPGTRGGDYGYTF. The chain links TRBV18 to TRBJ1-2; D not certain. The germline V gene encodes CDR1 KGHSH and CDR2 LQKENI. Deletions cut 3 bases from V and 3 bases from J, with 29 bases between. The CDR3 is made up of 20 amino acids.

The gene calls are TRBV6-5 and TRBJ2-3; D ambiguous. The germline V gene has CDR1 MNHEY and CDR2 SVGAGI. This CDR3 has 13 amino acids. V was shortened by 5 bases and J by 2 bases, with 8 bases between the two germline ends. CDR3 nucleotides: TGTGCCAGCAGTACCGAAGTCACAGATACGCAGTATTTT. Translation gives CASSTEVTDTQYF.

The rearrangement links TRBV5-1 to TRBJ2-6; no firm D call. Germline CDR1 SGHRS, CDR2 YFSETQ. The germline V and J ends were trimmed by 4 bases and 4 bases, with 9 bases remaining between them. There are 14 residues in the CDR3. The CDR3 bases are TGCGCCAGCAGCCCCGGTTCGGGGGCCAACGTCCTGACTTTC. Translated, it gives CASSPGSGANVLTF.

This clone appeared a few times. CDR3 sequence (DNA): TGTGCCAGCAGCTTCGGGCTGGGTGAAGCTTTCTTT. Its protein is CASSFGLGEAFF. This chain uses TRBV2 with TRBJ1-1; unclear D gene. The V gene's germline CDR1 is SNHLY and CDR2 FYNNEI. There are 12 residues in the CDR3. V gave up 6 bases and J gave up 7 bases, with 12 bases separating them.

This chain links TRBV23-1 with TRBJ1-2; D possibly corresponds to TRBD1 (6 bases). TRBV23-1 is an ORF; its function is uncertain. The V gene lost 6 bases and the J gene lost 8 bases, with 10 bases spanning the gap. The CDR3 sequence is 11 residues long. CDR3 DNA: TGCGCCAGCAGAAACAGGGAAGGCTACACCTTC. As protein: CASRNREGYTF.

V usage is TRBV5-1 and J usage is TRBJ2-5, with 10 bases lining up with TRBD1. The CDR3 is 15 amino acids. Trimming removed 3 bases from V and 7 bases from J; junction bases left unmatched: 9. The germline V gene has CDR1 SGHRS and CDR2 YFSETQ. The CDR3 protein is CASSSQTGGSGTQYF. As DNA, the CDR3 is TGCGCCAGCAGCTCCCAGACAGGGGGCAGTGGGACCCAGTACTTC.

The V gene is TRBV28, the J gene TRBJ1-2; the D is unclear. The length of the CDR3 is 13 residues. The V end lost 6 bases, the J end lost 4 bases, and 12 bases lay between the germline ends. Germline V gene lookup returns CDR1 MDHEN and CDR2 SYDVKM. The CDR3 nucleotides read TGTGCCAGCAGACGGGGTATGGGCTATGGCTACACCTTC. It yields the protein CASRRGMGYGYTF.

The chain combines TRBV18 with TRBJ1-1; D call uncertain. The V gene lost 0 bases and the J gene lost 1 base, with 12 bases spanning the gap. Looked up from germline, CDR1 is KGHSH and CDR2 is LQKENI. The length of the CDR3 is 16 residues. CDR3 sequence: CASSPPYSAENTEAFF. CDR3 coding DNA: TGTGCCAGCTCACCACCCTATTCTGCGGAGAACACTGAAGCTTTCTTT.

This chain joins TRBV6-6 and TRBJ1-2, with D unresolved. Per the germline V gene, CDR1 is MNHNY and CDR2 is SVGAGI (reference sequence). The CDR3 length is 13 residues. Trimming shortened V by 2 bases and J by 8 bases, and 12 bases separated the two germline ends. CDR3: CASSYPPPTGYTF. In DNA form, the CDR3 reads TGTGCCAGCAGTTACCCCCCACCGACCGGCTACACCTTC.

The chain joins TRBV5-1 to TRBJ2-5; 7 bases are a match to TRBD1. There are 14 residues in the CDR3. V trimming: 5 bases; J trimming: 4 bases; junction bases outside the gene matches: 8. From germline, CDR1 is SGHRS and CDR2 YFSETQ. The CDR3 coding sequence is TGCGCCAGCAGTCCCGGGACAGAGGGAGAGACCCAGTACTTC. It yields the protein CASSPGTEGETQYF.

The chain recombines TRBV6-5 with TRBJ2-7, with D possibly matching TRBD2 (6 bases). This CDR3 region has 14 residues. Germline-derived CDR1 and CDR2 are MNHEY and SVGAGI. Between the trimmed V and J ends, which lost 6 bases and 2 bases, there was a span of 14 bases. Written as DNA, the CDR3 is TGTGCCAGCAGGGCGGGGCGGGGTGCCTACGAGCAGTACTTC. Its translation is CASRAGRGAYEQYF.

The V call is TRBV30, the J call TRBJ2-7, with D maybe TRBD1 (6 bases). Trimming took 2 bases from V and 7 from J, leaving 21 bases between them. CDR3 length equals 15 residues. CDR1 is GTSNPN, CDR2 SVGIG, per germline (reference sequence). This CDR3 is CAWSISGTRGGEQYF. CDR3 coding DNA: TGTGCCTGGAGTATATCCGGGACCAGGGGCGGAGAGCAGTACTTC. Using reference TRBV30 and TRBJ2-7 for the parts outside the CDR3, the full variable domain is SQTIHQWPATLVQPVGSPLSLECTVEGTSNPNLYWYRQAAGRGLQLLFYSVGIGQISSEVPQNLSASRPQDRQFILSSKKLLLSDSGFYLCAWSISGTRGGEQYFGPGTRLTVT.

The gene calls are TRBV7-2 and TRBJ2-5; tentatively, D is TRBD2 (5 bases). The end of the DNA fits TRBJ2-7 better, so the J call may be wrong. Germline V gene lookup returns CDR1 SGHTA and CDR2 FQGNSA. This CDR3 spans 12 amino acids. The CDR3 sequence is CATGVGAYEQYF. The CDR3 region has the DNA TGTGCCACCGGGGTTGGGGCCTACGAGCAGTACTTC.

The chain links TRBV6-6 to TRBJ1-1; 8 bases fit TRBD1. The trim removed 7 bases at V and 1 base at J, leaving 2 bases unmatched. This CDR3 has 13 amino acids. CDR1 is MNHNY, CDR2 SVGAGI, per germline (reference sequence). The DNA for the CDR3 is TGTGCCAGCAAGGACAGGGAGAACACTGAAGCTTTCTTT. Amino acid sequence: CASKDRENTEAFF.

V is TRBV19 and J is TRBJ2-5; 10 bases are shared with TRBD2. CDR3 length equals 17 residues. Germline V CDR1 and CDR2: LNHDA, SQIVND (reference sequence). The J segment lost 1 base and the V segment lost 2 bases, leaving 7 bases of the junction unmatched. CDR3 in amino acids: CASSINGASGGQETQYF. The CDR3 nucleotides are TGTGCCAGTAGTATAAACGGGGCTAGCGGGGGCCAAGAGACCCAGTACTTC.

The gene calls are TRBV7-3 and TRBJ2-5, with a possible D match to TRBD2 (6 bases). There are 13 residues in the CDR3. V was cut by 5 bases and J by 3 bases, with 10 bases left in between. Germline V gene sequence: CDR1 SGHTA, CDR2 FQGTGA. This chain's CDR3 is CASSPGGEETQYF. The CDR3 DNA sequence: TGTGCCAGCAGCCCCGGCGGGGAAGAGACCCAGTACTTC.

J is TRBJ1-1 and V is TRBV5-6; no definite D call. V shed 0 bases and J shed 3 bases, with 12 bases lying between them. Germline V gene sequence: CDR1 SGHDT, CDR2 YYEEEE. The CDR3 runs 15 residues. The CDR3 DNA reads as TGTGCCAGCAGCTTGGTACAGTGGTGGGACACTGAAGCTTTCTTT. This translates into CASSLVQWWDTEAFF.

The V call is TRBV2, the J call TRBJ1-5, with no clear D. V gave up 4 bases and J gave up 2 bases, with 12 bases separating them. In germline, CDR1 is SNHLY, CDR2 FYNNEI. The CDR3 loop spans 15 amino acids. For the CDR3, the DNA is TGTGCCAGCAGTGTGCGTTTAGTCGGCAATCAGCCCCAGCATTTT. It is translated as CASSVRLVGNQPQHF.

The chain links TRBV6-6 to TRBJ1-5; D is undetermined. V was pared by 4 bases and J by 1 base, with 5 bases between. Germline CDR1 reads MNHNY; CDR2 reads SVGAGI (reference sequence). This CDR3 has 13 residues. For the CDR3, the DNA is TGTGCCAGCAGTTCCGGAAGCAATCAGCCCCAGCATTTT. Protein: CASSSGSNQPQHF.

The chain uses TRBV2 and TRBJ2-1; 11 bases map to TRBD1. V lost 5 bases to trimming and J lost 3 bases; unmatched junction nucleotides: 6. This CDR3 region has 16 residues. From germline, CDR1 is SNHLY and CDR2 FYNNEI. DNA of the CDR3: TGTGCCAGCAGTTCGGACAGGGGGCACAGCTACAATGAGCAGTTCTTC. It yields the protein CASSSDRGHSYNEQFF.

The sample holds one count of this clone. The chain uses TRBV5-6 and TRBJ1-1, with TRBD1 as a possible D gene (6 bases). Germline V gene data show CDR1 as SGHDT and CDR2 as YYEEEE. This CDR3 has 15 residues. Trimming cost V 0 bases and J 1 base, with 10 bases left between them. CDR3 protein: CASSLVRGWNTEAFF. In DNA form, the CDR3 reads TGTGCCAGCAGCTTGGTAAGGGGGTGGAACACTGAAGCTTTCTTT.

In this sample, this clone turned up a few times. This chain connects TRBV2 to TRBJ1-2, with a weak D call TRBD1 (5 bases). Germline CDR1 SNHLY, CDR2 FYNNEI. The CDR3 has 14 residues. Trimming took off 1 base at V and 3 bases at J, with 9 bases between the two ends. CDR3 loop: CASSEVRGDYGYTF. The CDR3 bases are TGTGCCAGCAGTGAAGTACGGGGGGACTATGGCTACACCTTC.

V and J are TRBV19 and TRBJ1-1, with TRBD1 identical over 7 bases. The CDR3 consists of 13 residues. J gave up 8 bases and V 5 bases, and 8 bases lay outside the gene matches. The germline V gene encodes CDR1 LNHDA and CDR2 SQIVND (reference sequence). CDR3 sequence reads: CASSPDRWGEAFF. CDR3 nucleotide sequence: TGTGCCAGTAGTCCGGACAGGTGGGGGGAAGCTTTCTTT.

The rearrangement joins TRBV9 to TRBJ1-3, with unresolved D. The CDR3 consists of 16 residues. V was clipped by 6 bases and J by 3 bases, with 19 bases between them. The germline CDR1 and CDR2 sequences are SGDLS and YYNGEE. CDR3 loop: CASTMDSAGLGNTIYF. CDR3 nucleotide sequence: TGTGCCAGCACCATGGATAGCGCCGGTCTTGGAAACACCATATATTTT.

V and J are TRBV28 and TRBJ1-6; TRBD1 is a possible D gene (5 bases). The germline V gene has CDR1 MDHEN and CDR2 SYDVKM. The V gene lost 10 bases and the J gene lost 12 bases, with 16 bases spanning the gap. The CDR3 length is 12 residues. The CDR3 nucleotides read TGTGCCACCAAGGCGGGGCGCCGACCCCTCCACTTT. Encoded protein: CATKAGRRPLHF.

This clone was found once. The V call is TRBV7-9, the J call TRBJ1-1, with no clear D. V lost 6 bases to trimming and J lost 0 bases, with 14 bases between them. The V gene's germline CDR1 is SEHNR and CDR2 FQNEAQ (reference sequence). The CDR3 length is 15 residues. The CDR3 nucleotides are TGTGCCAGCAGGGGTAAAGTTAGAATGAACACTGAAGCTTTCTTT. This encodes CASRGKVRMNTEAFF.

The gene calls are TRBV5-5 and TRBJ1-3, with no clear D. This CDR3 region has 16 residues. Trimming pared 4 bases from V and 0 bases from J, leaving 14 bases between. The germline CDR1 and CDR2 sequences are SGHKS and YYEKEE (reference sequence). CDR3 amino acids: CASSPSSVNSGNTIYF. DNA of the CDR3: TGTGCCAGCAGCCCCAGCAGCGTAAACTCTGGAAACACCATATATTTT.

The rearrangement uses TRBV9 and TRBJ2-3, with a possible D match to TRBD2 (5 bases). Looked up from germline, CDR1 is SGDLS and CDR2 is YYNGEE. The CDR3 runs to 13 residues. V lost 4 bases and J 11 bases, leaving 17 bases between the germline ends. This chain's CDR3 is CASSLTPSSGQYF. The CDR3 bases are TGTGCCAGCAGCCTAACCCCTAGCTCTGGGCAGTATTTT.

The chain has TRBV11-2 and TRBJ2-5; D is uncertain. The CDR3 contains 13 residues. Trimming removed 4 bases at V and 5 bases at J, with 11 bases between. Germline assignment: CDR1 SGHAT and CDR2 FQNNGV. CDR3 amino acids: CASSSLSQETQYF. The CDR3 DNA is TGTGCCAGCAGCTCCCTATCCCAGGAGACCCAGTACTTC.